One and the same sample provided the 27 T cell receptor beta chains below, sequenced in a study of Ad26.COV2.S vaccination and SARS-CoV-2 variants. Clones were sequenced by immunoSEQ multiplex PCR, and TCRdb holds only the in-frame ones, with some missing. The sample includes approximately 480,000 clones, around 90% of them seen just once. Treatment here: some 20 received Ad26.COV2.S at low or high dose, single or two shots; about 5 received placebo; per-sample allocation not given. Following the first vaccine or placebo injection, samples were taken on day 63. Specimen: peripheral blood, collected in a trial of Ad26.COV2.S vaccine versus placebo. The receptors shown here come from a person aged 18-60 years who received the Ad26.COV2.S COVID-19 vaccine or a placebo.

The V gene is TRBV7-6, the J gene TRBJ2-7, with TRBD2 identical over 11 bases. The CDR3 is 18 amino acids. Germline CDR1 is SGHVS and CDR2 is FNYEAQ. J gave up 3 bases and V 0 bases, and 10 bases lay outside the gene matches. CDR3 loop: CASSLAPLAGASYYEQYF. The CDR3 nucleotides read TGTGCCAGCAGCTTAGCCCCACTAGCGGGAGCATCCTACTACGAGCAGTACTTC. Based on the CDR3 plus reference TRBV7-6 and TRBJ2-7, the full variable domain is GAGVSQSPRYKVTKRGQDVALRCDPISGHVSLYWYRQALGQGPEFLTYFNYEAQQDKSGLPNDRFSAERPEGSISTLTIQRTEQRDSAMYRCASSLAPLAGASYYEQYFGPGTRLTVT.

Only one count was recorded for this clone. Distinct nucleotide sequences in the sample also encode this CDR3. The gene calls are TRBV18 and TRBJ2-7; TRBD2 might be the D (6 bases). The CDR3 contains 14 residues. Germline lookup yields CDR1 KGHSH and CDR2 LQKENI. V was pared by 6 bases and J by 1 base, with 13 bases between. The CDR3 here is CASSPGTSSYEQYF. The CDR3 DNA reads TGTGCCAGCTCCCCGGGGACTTCTTCCTACGAGCAGTACTTC.

Only one count was recorded for this clone. The V call is TRBV29-1, the J call TRBJ2-3; 8 bases match TRBD2. J lost 2 bases, V lost 7 bases, and 8 bases had no gene match. This CDR3 comprises 14 residues. From germline, CDR1 is SQVTM and CDR2 ANQGSEA. The CDR3 DNA follows: TGCAGCGAAAGACCAGCGGGGGTCACAGATACGCAGTATTTT. Translation gives CSERPAGVTDTQYF.

V usage is TRBV7-9 and J usage is TRBJ1-2; 9 nucleotides align to TRBD1. The junction had 12 bases not matched to a gene; V was cut back by 5 bases and J by 8 bases. CDR1 is SEHNR, CDR2 FQNEAQ, per germline (reference sequence). The CDR3 loop spans 15 amino acids. The CDR3 region is CASSATGGRGKGYTF. CDR3 nucleotide sequence: TGTGCCAGCAGCGCAACAGGGGGCAGGGGTAAAGGCTACACCTTC.

The chain uses TRBV2 and TRBJ1-5; no definite D call. V dropped 5 bases and J dropped 0 bases, with 11 bases sitting between them. CDR3 size: 15 residues. Germline V gene sequence: CDR1 SNHLY, CDR2 FYNNEI. As DNA, the CDR3 is TGTGCCAGCAGTTTCCGGGATAATAGCAATCAGCCCCAGCATTTT. Amino acids: CASSFRDNSNQPQHF.

This clone showed up just once. The rearrangement uses TRBV9 and TRBJ2-1, with a possible D match to TRBD2 (5 bases). Trimming cost V 4 bases and J 6 bases, with 29 bases left between them. Germline V gives CDR1 SGDLS, CDR2 YYNGEE. The CDR3 runs to 19 residues. CDR3 region: CASSPYPWRVPFGGNEQFF. The DNA for the CDR3 is TGTGCCAGCAGCCCCTACCCCTGGAGAGTTCCCTTTGGAGGCAATGAGCAGTTCTTC.

This clone has a single count. V gene TRBV7-2 combines with J gene TRBJ2-7; D gene ambiguous. Trimming took 1 base from V and 2 from J, leaving 12 bases between them. Germline V gene data show CDR1 as SGHTA and CDR2 as FQGNSA. The CDR3 is made up of 15 amino acids. CDR3 DNA: TGTGCCAGCAGCTTAGAGTGGTCTGCTACCTACGAGCAGTACTTC. Translating it yields CASSLEWSATYEQYF.

The chain recombines TRBV27 with TRBJ1-2; weak D call: TRBD1 (6 bases). The CDR3 is made up of 13 amino acids. Germline loops: CDR1 MNHEY, CDR2 SMNVEV (reference sequence). Trimming took off 3 bases at V and 8 bases at J, with 13 bases between the two ends. Here the CDR3 DNA reads TGTGCCAGCAGTTTTAGGGGGGCGAACGGCTACACCTTC. Translated: CASSFRGANGYTF.

This sequence joins TRBV19 and TRBJ2-7, with D possibly TRBD1 on 5 matching bases. Looked up from germline, CDR1 is LNHDA and CDR2 is SQIVND (reference sequence). V was pared by 4 bases and J by 0 bases, with 34 bases between. This CDR3 has 22 residues. CDR3 bases: TGTGCCAGTAGTACCACTCTGACCCGTTCAATCTCTCGCGACAGAATCTCCTACGAGCAGTACTTC. Its translation: CASSTTLTRSISRDRISYEQYF.

The chain joins TRBV2 to TRBJ1-2, with D perhaps TRBD1 (5 bases). This CDR3 has 14 residues. Trimming took off 4 bases at V and 5 bases at J, with 14 bases between the two ends. Germline V gene lookup returns CDR1 SNHLY and CDR2 FYNNEI. The DNA for the CDR3 is TGTGCCAGCAGTGCACAACCAGGGCCGTATGGCTACACCTTC. This codes for CASSAQPGPYGYTF.

The chain carries TRBV30 and TRBJ2-1, with D possibly matching TRBD2 (6 bases). CDR3 length equals 14 residues. The germline V gene encodes CDR1 GTSNPN and CDR2 SVGIG (reference sequence). Trimming took off 2 bases at V and 1 base at J, with 9 bases between the two ends. The CDR3, as DNA: TGTGCCTGGAGTATTGGGACTTCCTACAATGAGCAGTTCTTC. Its translation: CAWSIGTSYNEQFF.

This chain joins TRBV9 and TRBJ1-2, with TRBD1 matching over 7 bases. Germline V gives CDR1 SGDLS, CDR2 YYNGEE. With V trimmed by 0 bases and J by 9 bases, 17 bases remained unmatched. This CDR3 contains 17 residues. The CDR3 DNA follows: TGTGCCAGCAGCGTAGATCCCAACCTACGGACAGGAGAAAGCTACACCTTC. Translating gives CASSVDPNLRTGESYTF.

The rearrangement links TRBV24-1 to TRBJ1-5; D gene unclear. With 7 bases removed from V and 1 base from J, the gap between germline ends came to 22 bases. Germline V gene lookup returns CDR1 KGHDR and CDR2 SFDVKD. The CDR3 totals 18 residues. CDR3 amino acids: CATSTNGTPDMSNQPQHF. CDR3 in DNA: TGTGCCACCAGCACCAATGGCACACCGGATATGAGCAATCAGCCCCAGCATTTT.

The J gene is TRBJ2-3, the V gene TRBV28; D perhaps matches TRBD1 (6 bases). V lost 4 bases and J 10 bases, leaving 21 bases between the germline ends. Germline-derived CDR1 and CDR2 are MDHEN and SYDVKM. The CDR3 has 15 amino acids. The CDR3: CASSSLGGSASAQYF. DNA for the CDR3: TGTGCCAGCAGTTCCTTAGGGGGAAGCGCCAGCGCGCAGTATTTT. Drawing the rest from reference TRBV28 and TRBJ2-3, the complete variable domain is DVKVTQSSRYLVKRTGEKVFLECVQDMDHENMFWYRQDPGLGLRLIYFSYDVKMKEKGDIPEGYSVSREKKERFSLILESASTNQTSMYLCASSSLGGSASAQYFGPGTRLTVL.

The rearrangement joins TRBV5-1 to TRBJ2-5; D uncertain. Germline CDR1 and CDR2: SGHRS and YFSETQ. V was shortened by 1 base and J by 2 bases, with 12 bases between the two germline ends. The CDR3 covers 15 residues. The CDR3 loop is CASSLLGLGQETQYF. As DNA, the CDR3 is TGCGCCAGCAGCTTGTTGGGTCTAGGACAAGAGACCCAGTACTTC.

The V gene is TRBV7-2, the J gene TRBJ1-3; no clear D gene. The CDR3 totals 11 residues. Looked up from germline, CDR1 is SGHTA and CDR2 is FQGNSA. Trimming pared 6 bases from V and 4 bases from J, leaving 4 bases between. CDR3 protein: CASRNGNTIYF. The CDR3 DNA sequence: TGTGCCAGCAGGAACGGAAACACCATATATTTT.

The chain links TRBV7-9 to TRBJ1-1; 9 nucleotides match TRBD1. V dropped 6 bases and J dropped 7; count of bases not matched to a gene: 6. The germline V gene encodes CDR1 SEHNR and CDR2 FQNEAQ (reference sequence). CDR3 length: 13 amino acids. CDR3: CASSPRQGGEAFF. DNA of the CDR3: TGTGCCAGCAGTCCCCGACAGGGGGGTGAAGCTTTCTTT.

The chain combines TRBV28 with TRBJ1-1; no firm D call. V dropped 5 bases and J dropped 1 base, with 11 bases sitting between them. Germline V gene lookup returns CDR1 MDHEN and CDR2 SYDVKM. The CDR3 spans 14 residues. CDR3 protein: CASSRDPGNTEAFF. The DNA of the CDR3 is TGTGCCAGCAGTAGGGATCCGGGGAACACTGAAGCTTTCTTT.

The J gene is TRBJ2-7, the V gene TRBV19; maybe TRBD1 (6 bases). From germline, CDR1 is LNHDA and CDR2 SQIVND (reference sequence). The CDR3 totals 14 residues. Trimming stripped 8 bases from V and 0 bases from J, with 14 bases between. DNA for the CDR3: TGTGCCAGTTCTTTGGCCAGGGGCTCCTACGAGCAGTACTTC. The encoded protein is CASSLARGSYEQYF.

The rearrangement joins TRBV20-1 to TRBJ2-7; TRBD2 is a possible D gene (6 bases). Germline V gives CDR1 DFQATT, CDR2 SNEGSKA (reference sequence). Trimming stripped 5 bases from V and 4 bases from J, with 9 bases between. The CDR3 loop spans 11 amino acids. In DNA form, the CDR3 reads TGCAGTGCTCGGGGGTATTACGAGCAGTACTTC. This gives the protein CSARGYYEQYF.

This rearrangement joins TRBV29-1 to TRBJ2-7, with 12 bases that match TRBD1. Germline V gene sequence: CDR1 SQVTM, CDR2 ANQGSEA. CDR3 length: 13 residues. V lost 7 bases, J lost 5 bases, and 6 bases stayed unmatched. CDR3 coding DNA: TGCAGCGCTTTGGGGACAGGGGGCCACGAGCAGTACTTC. This translates into CSALGTGGHEQYF.

The chain is built from TRBV7-9 and TRBJ2-7, with a tentative D call TRBD2 (5 bases). V lost 4 bases and J 2 bases, leaving 15 bases between the germline ends. Germline loops: CDR1 SEHNR, CDR2 FQNEAQ (reference sequence). This CDR3 spans 15 amino acids. DNA for the CDR3: TGTGCCAGCAGCTCAGGCCCCTCGGGAACCTACGAGCAGTACTTC. Protein sequence: CASSSGPSGTYEQYF.

The chain employs TRBV19 and TRBJ2-6; 10 nucleotides match TRBD1. This CDR3 is built from 18 residues. The germline V gene encodes CDR1 LNHDA and CDR2 SQIVND (reference sequence). Losses at the gene ends were 4 bases for V and 4 bases for J; bases not matched to a gene: 10. CDR3 region: CASSNQGQGRRGANVLTF. The CDR3 DNA is TGTGCCAGTAGTAACCAGGGACAGGGGAGGAGAGGGGCCAACGTCCTGACTTTC.

CDR3 nucleotides: TGCGCCAGCAGCTTGGACGGCAGGGCCCAGCGTCCCGGGGAGCTGTTTTTT. Amino acid sequence: CASSLDGRAQRPGELFF. The chain recombines TRBV5-1 with TRBJ2-2; D is perhaps TRBD1 (5 bases). V was cut by 0 bases and J by 6 bases, with 18 bases left in between. This CDR3 comprises 17 residues. Germline-derived CDR1 and CDR2 are SGHRS and YFSETQ.

This clone came up once. This chain links TRBV6-5 with TRBJ1-1; D call uncertain. CDR1 and CDR2 from the germline V gene are MNHEY and SVGAGI. The CDR3 loop spans 15 amino acids. Trimming took 8 bases from V and 4 from J, leaving 20 bases between them. The CDR3 region is CASVPLGLGGTEAFF. The CDR3 coding sequence is TGTGCCAGCGTACCCCTCGGTCTAGGAGGCACTGAAGCTTTCTTT.

The genes are TRBV30 and TRBJ2-7; weak D call: TRBD1 (6 bases). V was trimmed by 0 bases and J by 3 bases, leaving 18 bases between them. Germline V lookup: CDR1 GTSNPN, CDR2 SVGIG (reference sequence). The CDR3 consists of 16 residues. The CDR3 loop is CAWSVRGAPQGYEQYF. Here the CDR3 DNA reads TGTGCCTGGAGTGTTAGGGGAGCTCCACAGGGCTACGAGCAGTACTTC.

The chain carries TRBV7-2 and TRBJ2-2; a weak D match, TRBD2 (5 bases). The V end lost 3 bases, the J end lost 4 bases, and 15 bases lay between the germline ends. The CDR3 totals 16 residues. Germline V gene sequence: CDR1 SGHTA, CDR2 FQGNSA. The CDR3 sequence: CASSFSFRGSTGELFF. In DNA, the CDR3 is TGTGCCAGCAGCTTTAGCTTCCGGGGAAGCACCGGGGAGCTGTTTTTT.